This T cell receptor beta chain was recovered during a study of human CD8 memory T cell subsets. TCR beta libraries were made by UMI-labeled 5' RACE. Original analysis: Each of the TCR beta libraries had somewhere between roughly 2,700 and 18,000 functional CDR3 beta clonotypes in it. TCRdb re-called the 5' RACE reads and shows each CDR3 protein once, DNA omitted. These V and J calls originate from TCRdb's pipeline instead of the authors' own analysis. The sample's table shows roughly 9,300 distinct CDR3 sequences. The sequenced sample was CD8+ stem-like memory T cells (TSCM and TCM) sorted from PBMCs. The subset is: stem-like memory CD8 T cells (TSTEM), CCR7+ PD-1- TIGIT-. The TCR was taken from a human donor in good health.

The CDR3: CASSLTGLAVSYEQYF. V and J are TRBV28 and TRBJ2-7; TCRdb's D call, TRBD2, is unchecked because there is no DNA. The CDR3 covers 16 residues. The germline gives CDR1 MDHEN, CDR2 SYDVKM. The full variable domain, in which reference TRBV28 and TRBJ2-7 provide the parts outside the CDR3, is DVKVTQSSRYLVKRTGEKVFLECVQDMDHENMFWYRQDPGLGLRLIYFSYDVKMKEKGDIPEGYSVSREKKERFSLILESASTNQTSMYLCASSLTGLAVSYEQYFGPGTRLTVT.